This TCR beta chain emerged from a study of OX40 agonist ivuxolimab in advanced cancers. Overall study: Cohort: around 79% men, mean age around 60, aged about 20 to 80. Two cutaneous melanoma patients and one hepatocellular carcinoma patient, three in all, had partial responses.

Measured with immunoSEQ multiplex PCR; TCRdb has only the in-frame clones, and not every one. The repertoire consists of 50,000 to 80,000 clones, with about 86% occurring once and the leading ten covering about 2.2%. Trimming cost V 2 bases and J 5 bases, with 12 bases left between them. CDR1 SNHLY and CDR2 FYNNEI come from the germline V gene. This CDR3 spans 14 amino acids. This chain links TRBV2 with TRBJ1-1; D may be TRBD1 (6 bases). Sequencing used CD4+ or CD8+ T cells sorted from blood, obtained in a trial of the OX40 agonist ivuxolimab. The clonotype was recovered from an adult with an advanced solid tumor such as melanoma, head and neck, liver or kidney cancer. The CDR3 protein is CASSEWGRVTEAFF. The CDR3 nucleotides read TGTGCCAGCAGTGAATGGGGGCGGGTAACTGAAGCTTTCTTT.